The 15 T cell receptor beta chains in this list originate from one sample, sequenced in a study of cytomegalovirus exposure and HLA in healthy donors. Primers: 60 Vbeta forward and 13 Jbeta reverse. Libraries were prepared by immunoSEQ multiplex PCR; TCRdb keeps only in-frame clonotypes and omits some of them. The profile shows about 250,000 clones, about nine tenths of them singletons. Material: PBMCs. The source of these receptors is a girl aged 2 to 10 in good health and CMV-seronegative.

The rearrangement uses TRBV5-4 and TRBJ1-1; 12 nucleotides agree with TRBD1. V gave up 4 bases and J gave up 3 bases; unmatched junction bases: 10. The CDR3 is 17 residues long. Germline V CDR1 and CDR2: SGHNT, YYREEE (reference sequence). In nucleotides, the CDR3 is TGTGCCAGCAGCATCCGGGACAGGGGGCCTCCGGACACTGAAGCTTTCTTT. It is translated as CASSIRDRGPPDTEAFF.

V is TRBV4-2 and J is TRBJ2-4; D is ambiguous. Trimming stripped 0 bases from V and 0 bases from J, with 6 bases between. The germline gives CDR1 LGHNA, CDR2 YNFKEQ. This CDR3 comprises 15 residues. CDR3 coding DNA: TGTGCCAGCAGCCAAGATCCGGGAGCCAAAAACATTCAGTACTTC. Its translation: CASSQDPGAKNIQYF.

The rearrangement joins TRBV18 to TRBJ2-7, with TRBD2 as a possible D gene (6 bases). The germline V and J ends were trimmed by 5 bases and 3 bases, with 11 bases remaining between them. The CDR3 extends over 13 amino acids. Germline V gives CDR1 KGHSH, CDR2 LQKENI. CDR3 loop: CASSDPGDYEQYF. The CDR3 nucleotides read TGTGCCAGCTCAGATCCGGGGGACTACGAGCAGTACTTC.

The chain has TRBV30 and TRBJ1-1; D is unclear. Looked up from germline, CDR1 is GTSNPN and CDR2 is SVGIG (reference sequence). The CDR3 sequence is 11 residues long. Between the trimmed V and J ends, which lost 2 bases and 1 base, there was a span of 2 bases. The CDR3 DNA sequence: TGTGCCTGGAGTCGGAACACTGAAGCTTTCTTT. It codes for CAWSRNTEAFF.

The chain links TRBV25-1 to TRBJ2-1; 10 bases agree with TRBD1. The CDR3 spans 14 residues. The V gene end was trimmed by 7 bases and the J gene end by 5 bases; junction bases not matched to a gene: 5. Looked up from germline, CDR1 is MGHDK and CDR2 is SYGVNS. The CDR3 is CASTRTGGNNEQFF. The CDR3 nucleotides are TGTGCCAGCACCAGGACAGGGGGGAACAATGAGCAGTTCTTC.

The chain has TRBV4-1 and TRBJ2-3, with 11 bases fitting TRBD2. Per the germline V gene, CDR1 is MGHRA and CDR2 is YSYEKL. V gave up 0 bases and J gave up 0 bases; unmatched junction bases: 11. The length of the CDR3 is 20 residues. CDR3 protein: CASSQDPASGGYSSTDTQYF. Here the CDR3 DNA reads TGCGCCAGCAGCCAAGATCCGGCTAGCGGGGGGTACTCTAGCACAGATACGCAGTATTTT.

This chain uses TRBV9 with TRBJ1-2; 9 bases line up with TRBD1. The length of the CDR3 is 14 residues. With V trimmed by 3 bases and J by 7 bases, 7 bases remained unmatched. Germline V CDR1 and CDR2: SGDLS, YYNGEE. The CDR3 region has the DNA TGTGCCAGCAGCGGCGGGACAGGGATCGCTGGCTACACCTTC. It translates to CASSGGTGIAGYTF.

The chain links TRBV2 to TRBJ2-7; maybe TRBD1 (5 bases). This CDR3 region has 15 residues. The germline V gene has CDR1 SNHLY and CDR2 FYNNEI. Trimming removed 1 base from V and 0 bases from J, with 10 bases in between. The CDR3, as DNA: TGTGCCAGCAGTGAAGTCAGGGCCGACTCCTACGAGCAGTACTTC. Residues: CASSEVRADSYEQYF.

The V call is TRBV9, the J call TRBJ2-1, with 11 positions matching TRBD2. V shed 3 bases, J shed 3 bases, and the junction held 14 bases outside the gene matches. CDR1 and CDR2 (germline): SGDLS, YYNGEE. CDR3 length equals 19 residues. The CDR3 is CASSAPGLAVGGDYNEQFF. CDR3 sequence (DNA): TGTGCCAGCAGCGCACCGGGACTAGCGGTGGGGGGTGACTACAATGAGCAGTTCTTC.

On this clone: The junction shows a germline mismatch at one end, possibly a read error. Distinct nucleotide sequences in the sample also encode this CDR3. V and J are TRBV4-1 and TRBJ1-5; perhaps TRBD1 as D (6 bases). The CDR3 is 16 residues long. In germline, CDR1 is MGHRA, CDR2 YSYEKL. The CDR3 nucleotides are TGCGCCAGCAGCCAAGAACTCGGACAGTACAATCAGCCCCAGCATTTC. Protein: CASSQELGQYNQPQHF.

The J gene is TRBJ1-5, the V gene TRBV7-8; 9 positions match TRBD1. The CDR3 extends over 15 amino acids. Looked up from germline, CDR1 is SGHVS and CDR2 is FQNEAQ. The V gene end was trimmed by 1 base and the J gene end by 5 bases; junction bases not matched to a gene: 3. This chain's CDR3 is CASSLGGQGDQPQHF. In DNA, the CDR3 is TGTGCCAGCAGCTTAGGGGGACAGGGCGATCAGCCCCAGCATTTT. Complete variable domain (other parts from reference TRBV7-8 and TRBJ1-5): GAGVSQSPRYKVAKRGQDVALRCDPISGHVSLFWYQQALGQGPEFLTYFQNEAQLDKSGLPSDRFFAERPEGSVSTLKIQRTQQEDSAVYLCASSLGGQGDQPQHFGDGTRLSIL.

CDR3 sequence reads: CASSLAAGDTEAFF. The CDR3 DNA reads TGTGCCAGCAGCTTGGCGGCAGGGGACACTGAAGCTTTCTTT. The chain combines TRBV5-4 with TRBJ1-1; D is perhaps TRBD1 (6 bases). CDR1 SGHNT and CDR2 YYREEE come from the germline V gene (reference sequence). The germline V and J ends were trimmed by 0 bases and 3 bases, with 9 bases remaining between them. The CDR3 sequence is 14 residues long.

The gene calls are TRBV5-1 and TRBJ2-7, with D tentatively TRBD2 (6 bases). Per germline, CDR1 SGHRS and CDR2 YFSETQ. The CDR3 loop spans 13 amino acids. V was shortened by 4 bases and J by 6 bases, with 14 bases between the two germline ends. The CDR3 sequence is CASSPLTSSEQYF. CDR3 DNA: TGCGCCAGCAGCCCGTTGACTAGTTCCGAGCAGTACTTC.

The V and J genes are TRBV28 and TRBJ1-1; D is perhaps TRBD1 (5 bases). The CDR3 consists of 13 residues. Trimming cost V 9 bases and J 0 bases, with 11 bases left between them. Germline CDR1 is MDHEN and CDR2 is SYDVKM. The CDR3 DNA reads TGTGCCAGTGAGACAGTACTGAACACTGAAGCTTTCTTT. It translates to CASETVLNTEAFF.

This clone appeared once. The chain employs TRBV12-5 and TRBJ1-5; D possibly corresponds to TRBD1 (5 bases). The V gene's germline CDR1 is LGHNT and CDR2 FRNRAP. The V end lost 7 bases, the J end lost 7 bases, and 20 bases lay between the germline ends. CDR3 length: 15 amino acids. CDR3 nucleotide sequence: TGTGCTAGTGCCCTAAGAGGGGAGGGCGGGCAGCCCCAGCATTTT. It yields the protein CASALRGEGGQPQHF. The whole variable domain, filled in from reference TRBV12-5 and TRBJ1-5, reads DARVTQTPRHKVTEMGQEVTMRCQPILGHNTVFWYRQTMMQGLELLAYFRNRAPLDDSGMPKDRFSAEMPDATLATLKIQPSEPRDSAVYFCASALRGEGGQPQHFGDGTRLSIL.